This TCR beta chain was sequenced for a study of cytomegalovirus exposure and HLA in healthy donors (TCRdb year 2017). Background on the whole study: According to an earlier analysis of several hundred of the donors, roughly 180 million T cells yielded some 120 million unique TCR beta sequences and around 300 Gb of sequence data. All discovery cohort repertoires had been generated on a single sequencing platform. In an earlier analysis of 587 of the donors, high-throughput TCR beta sequencing was used to judge whether each TCR beta V gene segment behaved as functional or pseudogenic. The study aimed to test whether cataloging public T cell receptors could reveal signatures of past pathogen exposure. In the later analysis, no new phenotypic data were used to find candidate immune exposures; instead, reliance was placed on TCR beta sequences and their occurrence across donors. In a later genetic analysis, genome-wide SNP genotypes for about three fifths of the roughly 670 donors were used, and that subset was treated as a discovery cohort. Both class I and class II loci were covered by HLA typing, at four-digit resolution. A later analysis re-examined previously published TCR beta repertoires from about 670 donors and added high-resolution HLA genotyping to investigate patterns of TCR occurrence. Across around 400 genotyped donors of the cohort, an average of approximately 200,000 unique TCR beta nucleotide sequences per donor were sequenced, and 15% to 20% of those sequences were non-productive. To predict cytomegalovirus infection status, the study combined high-throughput TCR immunosequencing, statistical association of individual TCRs with disease status, and machine learning. Four or five DR-DQ haplotypes were handled as single units for association and clustering, since linkage in the cohort was strong. Along with the roughly 610-subject first cohort, a separate validation cohort of 120 different subjects was used. Typing coverage differed by locus: A, B, C, DRB1 and DQB1 were typed in roughly 620-640 donors, DQA1 in 522, DPA1 in 600 to 610, and DPB1 in around 490. Approximately 310 gigabases of sequencing data and approximately 93 million unique TCR sequences were included in an early release covering about 600 HLA-typed donors. Donor age, sex, ethnicity and CMV serostatus were compiled together with the repertoire data. The genetic ancestry cluster associated with self-reported Caucasian donors included about 81% of the roughly 410 genotyped donors. The study profiled the T cell repertoires of 500 to 800 subjects by immunosequencing and related them to cytomegalovirus serostatus.

Study-wide conclusions, independent of this receptor: The sequencing pipeline was judged likely to have produced a cluster of highly shared sequence variants as a technical artifact. The authors suggested that the approach could potentially be generalized to other disease states and immunological phenotypes. In a later analysis, more than 15,000 TCR beta sequences were associated with specific HLA alleles at a false discovery rate of 0.05. The classifier was reported to diagnose cytomegalovirus status with high specificity and sensitivity in both the original cohort and the validation cohort. A few of the identified cytomegalovirus-associated TCR beta chains were confirmed in vitro to be specific for cytomegalovirus antigens. HLA typing was unavailable for some donors at each locus, so association tests used only the typed subset. According to a later analysis, parvovirus B19, influenza, CMV and Epstein-Barr virus appeared linked to several top co-occurrence clusters. The study listed approximately 160 TCR beta chains as associated with cytomegalovirus. Compared with equally common non-associated chains, HLA-associated TCR beta chains in a later analysis were more clonally expanded and had lower generation probabilities. When HLA alleles, especially DR and DQ, strongly co-occurred, attributing TCR associations to individual alleles was difficult. The earlier analysis of approximately 560 of the donors excluded approximately 17 rarely observed V segments, including chromosome 9 orphons, because counts were too low. The only immune exposure information available for the cohort was CMV serostatus. In a later analysis, most CMV-associated TCR beta chains were found to appear HLA-restricted, with HLA associations seemingly driven largely by CMV exposure. In an earlier analysis of 587 of the donors, most TCR beta V segments appeared in productive rearrangements about 87% or about 30% of the time, broadly matching IMGT annotations. According to a later genetic analysis, donors in an Asian-associated ancestry cluster had fewer N-insertions in productive TCRs than the roughly 670-donor mean. The presence/absence analyses assumed that sequencing depth was roughly uniform across donors, and that assumption may not be true. Correlated functional status among segregating V segments might reflect linkage disequilibrium, but an unknown experimental factor could not be ruled out. A later analysis found that TCR association rates varied across HLA loci, with DRB1 alleles showing the most associated TCRs and HLA-C alleles the fewest. V-gene and J-gene trimming of TCR beta chains was associated with a missense DCLRE1C variant in a later genetic analysis, and the association was replicated in an independent cohort. Across donors, most TCR sequences were observed very rarely, whereas some public TCRs were present in many individuals. Some IMGT-functional V segments, including TRBV6-2 and TRBV6-3, could not be told apart with the 87-base-pair reads, so those segments were excluded. In this cohort, only TCR beta chains were sequenced, and detectable features were limited by the absence of alpha or paired-chain data. A further reported finding was that TCR beta sequences accurately predicted the HLA-A and HLA-B alleles for most subjects in the first cohort.

The cohort consisted of 666 healthy bone marrow donors. At the time of sampling, every cohort member was nominally healthy, though immune exposures that went unrecorded were likely present. The donor tested CMV seropositive, placing the donor among the roughly 300 seropositive members of the cohort. A peripheral blood sample was collected from each donor, and TCR beta sequencing was performed on peripheral blood mononuclear cells. The Qiagen DNeasy Blood Extraction Kit was used to extract genomic DNA from the blood cell samples. Libraries were prepared through the immunoSEQ multiplex PCR assay. For the multiplex PCR, a mixture combining 60 forward primers for TCR Vbeta segments and 13 reverse primers for TCR Jbeta segments was used. The CDR3 region of rearranged TCR beta genes was amplified from genomic DNA by a multiplex PCR assay. Amplified TCR beta libraries were sequenced as 87-base-pair reads on the Illumina HiSeq System. The study's own analysis went as follows. Across the 670 or so repertoires, a later analysis counted some 80 million unique TCR beta chains, roughly 11 million of which were shared by at least two donors. To remove PCR and sequencing errors, raw reads were error-corrected and collapsed into unique sequences using a nearest-neighbor algorithm that merged closely related sequences. Alignment of CDR3 sequences to IMGT reference sequences was used to assign V, D and J gene segments. Each retained sequence needed at least a six-nucleotide match to both a V gene segment and a J gene segment. A rearrangement was called productive if the CDR3 had no stop codons and remained in frame with V and J, and every other rearrangement was called non-productive. Following IMGT convention, CDR3 was defined as the stretch from the second conserved V-encoded cysteine to the conserved J-encoded phenylalanine. The earlier analysis of fewer than 750 of the donors excluded sequences that lacked an unambiguous match to a single V gene segment. In an earlier analysis of around 590 of the donors, a V segment was called functional when productive rearrangements were above 56.7%, and segregating when the standard deviation between donors exceeded 5%. A statistical classification framework was built to diagnose cytomegalovirus status from the catalog of TCR beta chain sequences. In a later analysis, TCR nucleotide sequences were compared against IMGT/GENE-DB human TR gene sequences so that V and J genes could be assigned. The TCRdist pipeline was used in a later analysis to assign CDR3 sequences and most-parsimonious VDJ recombination scenarios. In a later analysis, every TCR beta chain was defined by the combination of its CDR3 amino acid sequence and its V-gene family, and reads without a unique V-gene family were dropped. In a later analysis, around 650 highly shared, low-generation-probability nucleotide sequences were removed to address suspected cross-contamination and a sequencing artifact. For each public chain, a later analysis derived a clonal expansion index from normalized ranks of inferred template counts within each repertoire. In a later analysis, generation probabilities were computed with a VDJ recombination model fitted to out-of-frame rearrangements, and the resulting probabilities were checked against IGoR. Hypergeometric tests were used in a later analysis to score TCR-TCR, TCR-HLA and TCR-CMV co-occurrence, with a repertoire-size bias correction applied to the TCR pairs. False discovery rates were estimated in a later analysis by permuting HLA or CMV assignments 20 times. In a later analysis, co-occurring TCRs were grouped using DBSCAN, with TCRdist sequence similarity added in when clustering inside HLA-allele-positive subsets. Co-occurrence clustering excluded repertoires with fewer than 30,000 or more than 120,000 public chains, plus five with anomalous nucleotide sharing. TCRdb stores this immuneACCESS table with in-frame sequences only. Part of the clones is absent; in the studies checked, under half of the shortfall reflects unresolved V genes, and no reason is known for the rest. The V and J calls and the clone size are those of that table, but D and trimming were determined from the DNA. This sample lists 75,000 to 90,000 clones; 9.5% to 13% were detected once. In total, the top ten clones hold about 25% of the sample.

CDR1 KGHSH and CDR2 LQKENI are derived from the germline V gene. At the junction V is shortened by 6 bases and J by 1 base, with 4 bases in between. From cysteine to phenylalanine, the CDR3 is 13 amino acids long. The read is trimmed to its CDR3 DNA, 39 bases read in frame from base 1. Worth noting for this clone: The target of this receptor is not known. The sample holds no much larger clone one base away, and base qualities are not on file.

Rearrangement joined TRBV18 to TRBJ2-6; no D gene call is confident. The TCR comes from a man in his 60s in good health and CMV-seropositive. The sequencing sample was made of PBMCs. The DNA is as follows: TGTGCCAGCTCTCAATCTGGGGCCAACGTCCTGACTTTC. This is translated as CASSQSGANVLTF.